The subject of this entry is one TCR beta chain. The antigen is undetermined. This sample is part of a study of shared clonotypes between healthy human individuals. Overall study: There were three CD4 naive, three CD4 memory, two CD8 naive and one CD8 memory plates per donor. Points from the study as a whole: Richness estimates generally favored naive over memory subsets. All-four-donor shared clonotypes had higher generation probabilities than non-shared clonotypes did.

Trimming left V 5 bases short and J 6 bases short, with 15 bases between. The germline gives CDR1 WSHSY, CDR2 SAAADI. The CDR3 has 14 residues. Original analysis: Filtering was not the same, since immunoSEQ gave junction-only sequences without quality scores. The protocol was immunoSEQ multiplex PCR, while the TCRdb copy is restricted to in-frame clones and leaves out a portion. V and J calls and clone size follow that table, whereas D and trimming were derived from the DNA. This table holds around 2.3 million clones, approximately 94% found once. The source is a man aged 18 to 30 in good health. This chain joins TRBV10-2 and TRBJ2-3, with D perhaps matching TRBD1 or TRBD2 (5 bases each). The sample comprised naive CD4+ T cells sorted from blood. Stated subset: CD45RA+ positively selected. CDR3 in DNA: TGCGCCAGCAGTCTAAGGGACGCCGGGGATACGCAGTATTTT. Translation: CASSLRDAGDTQYF.